Following are 28 T cell receptor beta chains from one sample sequenced in a study of blood T cell repertoires in COVID-19 (dated by TCRdb to about 2020). Library construction relied on the immunoSEQ multiplex PCR assay. TCRdb holds this immuneACCESS table with in-frame rearrangements only. Some clones are missing; in checked studies, unresolved V genes explain under half, and the rest has no known cause. The sample table holds about 250,000 clones, of which 80% to 90% were seen once. 4.7% of the sample is taken by the ten largest. Sequencing was carried out using peripheral blood. These receptors were collected from a woman between 65 and 79 years old with acute or convalescent COVID-19.

The chain uses TRBV9 and TRBJ1-1; 8 bases fit TRBD1. Germline CDR1 SGDLS, CDR2 YYNGEE. The CDR3 covers 15 residues. Trimming cost V 0 bases and J 1 base; bases outside gene matches: 2. The CDR3 reads CASSVEGTGNTEAFF. CDR3 coding DNA: TGTGCCAGCAGCGTAGAAGGGACAGGGAACACTGAAGCTTTCTTT.

This clone appeared once. J is TRBJ1-2 and V is TRBV7-2; weak D call: TRBD1 (5 bases). Deletions cut 2 bases from V and 6 bases from J, with 10 bases between. CDR3 length: 13 residues. Germline assignment: CDR1 SGHTA and CDR2 FQGNSA. In DNA form, the CDR3 reads TGTGCCAGCAGCTTACCAGGGTCAAATGGCTACACCTTC. Protein product: CASSLPGSNGYTF.

The rearrangement links TRBV19 to TRBJ2-7; the D gene is possibly TRBD2 (5 bases). Trimming pared 3 bases from V and 9 bases from J, leaving 15 bases between. Per the germline V gene, CDR1 is LNHDA and CDR2 is SQIVND (reference sequence). CDR3 size: 13 residues. CDR3 nucleotides: TGTGCCAGTAGTATGAGGTCATTCGGAGGGCAGTACTTC. This translates into CASSMRSFGGQYF. Drawing the rest from reference TRBV19 and TRBJ2-7, the complete variable domain is DGGITQSPKYLFRKEGQNVTLSCEQNLNHDAMYWYRQDPGQGLRLIYYSQIVNDFQKGDIAEGYSVSREKKESFPLTVTSAQKNPTAFYLCASSMRSFGGQYFGPGTRLTVT.

The chain carries TRBV5-1 and TRBJ2-7; 9 bases fit TRBD1. V lost 4 bases, J lost 1 base, and 3 bases stayed unmatched. The CDR3 sequence is 14 residues long. CDR1 is SGHRS, CDR2 YFSETQ, per germline. This CDR3 is CASSQGTGSYEQYF. In DNA form, the CDR3 reads TGCGCCAGCAGCCAGGGGACAGGGTCCTACGAGCAGTACTTC.

This chain joins TRBV11-2 and TRBJ2-1; TRBD2 aligns across 12 bases. Germline V CDR1 and CDR2: SGHAT, FQNNGV. V trimming: 5 bases; J trimming: 6 bases; junction bases outside the gene matches: 5. CDR3 length: 15 residues. The CDR3 here is CASSVSSGGVNEQFF. The CDR3 DNA reads as TGTGCCAGCAGCGTCTCTAGCGGGGGGGTCAATGAGCAGTTCTTC.

The chain uses TRBV7-2 and TRBJ1-1, with a possible D match to TRBD1 (5 bases). The germline V gene encodes CDR1 SGHTA and CDR2 FQGNSA. The CDR3 covers 14 residues. The V end lost 5 bases, the J end lost 5 bases, and 15 bases lay between the germline ends. The CDR3 here is CASSLAPGRTEAFF. The CDR3 nucleotides read TGTGCCAGCAGCCTTGCCCCAGGGAGGACTGAAGCTTTCTTT.

This chain links TRBV7-9 with TRBJ2-1; the D gene is possibly TRBD1 (8 bases). The length of the CDR3 is 15 residues. Germline CDR1 is SEHNR and CDR2 is FQNEAQ (reference sequence). Trimming took 7 bases from V and 7 from J, leaving 20 bases between them. CDR3 sequence: CASIHRGGIGNEQFF. The DNA for the CDR3 is TGTGCCAGCATCCACAGGGGGGGCATCGGTAATGAGCAGTTCTTC.

This chain uses TRBV9 with TRBJ2-1, with TRBD2 matching 14 bases. Trimming removed 0 bases from V and 10 bases from J; junction bases left unmatched: 12. Germline CDR1 and CDR2: SGDLS and YYNGEE. The CDR3 sequence is 18 residues long. This CDR3 reads CASSVGNPGLAGAGEQFF. Here the CDR3 DNA reads TGTGCCAGCAGCGTAGGTAACCCGGGACTAGCGGGGGCCGGAGAGCAGTTCTTC.

This chain links TRBV19 with TRBJ1-5; D ambiguous. The CDR3 consists of 14 residues. V lost 3 bases to trimming and J lost 4 bases, with 10 bases between them. The germline V gene has CDR1 LNHDA and CDR2 SQIVND (reference sequence). CDR3 loop: CASSITGENQPQHF. The CDR3 DNA reads as TGTGCCAGTAGTATCACCGGGGAGAATCAGCCCCAGCATTTT. Using reference TRBV19 and TRBJ1-5 for the parts outside the CDR3, the full variable domain is DGGITQSPKYLFRKEGQNVTLSCEQNLNHDAMYWYRQDPGQGLRLIYYSQIVNDFQKGDIAEGYSVSREKKESFPLTVTSAQKNPTAFYLCASSITGENQPQHFGDGTRLSIL.

V and J are TRBV6-5 and TRBJ1-5, with 7 positions matching TRBD1. The CDR3 is 16 amino acids. Trimming took 2 bases from V and 0 from J; bases not matched to a gene: 4. Germline assignment: CDR1 MNHEY and CDR2 SVGAGI. CDR3 sequence reads: CASSYGDSGSNQPQHF. DNA for the CDR3: TGTGCCAGCAGTTACGGGGACAGTGGTAGCAATCAGCCCCAGCATTTT.

This sequence joins TRBV6-5 and TRBJ2-7; D possibly corresponds to TRBD1 (6 bases). The ends were cut back, 4 bases at V and 3 bases at J, with 16 bases in the middle. Germline V CDR1 and CDR2: MNHEY, SVGAGI. The CDR3 spans 15 residues. The CDR3 is CASSFSDSTNYEQYF. In DNA, the CDR3 is TGTGCCAGCAGTTTTTCGGACAGTACCAACTACGAGCAGTACTTC.

The genes are TRBV27 and TRBJ1-5, with D possibly matching TRBD1 (5 bases). Trimming removed 5 bases from V and 5 bases from J, with 10 bases in between. The CDR3 is 13 residues long. Germline CDR1 and CDR2: MNHEY and SMNVEV (reference sequence). The CDR3 DNA follows: TGTGCCAGCAGTAAAAGGGGCGATCAGCCCCAGCATTTT. Protein: CASSKRGDQPQHF.

This chain uses TRBV6-5 with TRBJ1-6; 7 bases align to TRBD1. The CDR3 has 15 residues. V gave up 4 bases and J gave up 4 bases; unmatched junction bases: 4. Germline CDR1 and CDR2: MNHEY and SVGAGI. The CDR3 DNA reads TGTGCCAGCAGTTTACACAGGGGATATAATTCACCCCTCCACTTT. Its translation is CASSLHRGYNSPLHF.

The chain employs TRBV5-1 and TRBJ1-4; D is perhaps TRBD1 (6 bases). V lost 4 bases, J lost 5 bases, and 15 bases lay in between. The CDR3 loop spans 15 amino acids. The germline CDR1 and CDR2 sequences are SGHRS and YFSETQ. In nucleotides, the CDR3 is TGCGCCAGCAGCCCGCTCACGGGACAAAATGAAAAACTGTTTTTT. Its protein is CASSPLTGQNEKLFF.

This clone showed up just a few times. The rearrangement uses TRBV16 and TRBJ2-4; 14 bases map to TRBD2. The germline V gene has CDR1 KGHSY and CDR2 FQNENV. The CDR3 contains 16 residues. V shed 2 bases, J shed 4 bases, and the junction held 1 base outside the gene matches. CDR3 coding DNA: TGTGCCAGCAGCCAAGGGACTAGCGGGGGTAAAAACATTCAGTACTTC. Translation gives CASSQGTSGGKNIQYF.

This chain links TRBV27 with TRBJ1-6, with a tentative D call TRBD1 (6 bases). V dropped 3 bases and J dropped 0 bases, with 12 bases sitting between them. The CDR3 covers 17 residues. Germline V gene data show CDR1 as MNHEY and CDR2 as SMNVEV (reference sequence). The CDR3 DNA reads as TGTGCCAGCAGTTTGAGGGGGGGGACCTCCTATAATTCACCCCTCCACTTT. It specifies CASSLRGGTSYNSPLHF.

For this clone: Other nucleotide sequences in the sample specify the same CDR3. This chain connects TRBV3-1 (or the pseudogene TRBV3-2) to TRBJ1-5, with D hard to call. CDR1 and CDR2 (germline): LGHDT, YNNKEL (reference sequence). CDR3 length: 14 amino acids. Trimming removed 1 base at V and 0 bases at J, with 4 bases between. CDR3 sequence: CASSQAHSNQPQHF. CDR3 sequence (DNA): TGTGCCAGCAGCCAAGCACATAGCAATCAGCCCCAGCATTTT.

The CDR3 is CASSQVGTRTFYEQYF. The CDR3 DNA sequence: TGTGCCAGCAGCCAAGTGGGGACTAGAACCTTCTACGAGCAGTACTTC. V and J are TRBV4-2 and TRBJ2-7; 8 bases fit TRBD2. With V trimmed by 1 base and J by 3 bases, 8 bases remained unmatched. Germline values: CDR1 LGHNA, CDR2 YNFKEQ. The CDR3 is 16 amino acids.

CDR3 in amino acids: CASSLNSGQGAIGYTF. CDR3 nucleotide sequence: TGTGCCAGCAGCTTAAACTCGGGACAGGGGGCAATAGGCTACACCTTC. This chain links TRBV11-2 with TRBJ1-2; 12 bases map to TRBD1. From germline, CDR1 is SGHAT and CDR2 FQNNGV. The ends lost 2 bases at V and 8 bases at J; junction bases unmatched: 9. CDR3 length equals 16 residues.

The chain combines TRBV11-2 with TRBJ1-2; D might be TRBD1 (6 bases). Germline V gene lookup returns CDR1 SGHAT and CDR2 FQNNGV. Trimming pared 1 base from V and 7 bases from J, leaving 10 bases between. CDR3 length: 13 amino acids. The CDR3 reads CASSLVYRVGYTF. CDR3 DNA: TGTGCCAGCAGCTTAGTCTACAGGGTTGGCTACACCTTC.

The rearrangement uses TRBV20-1 and TRBJ1-5; D gene ambiguous. Trimming cost V 3 bases and J 2 bases, with 8 bases left between them. This CDR3 is 13 amino acids long. Germline V gene lookup returns CDR1 DFQATT and CDR2 SNEGSKA (reference sequence). CDR3 DNA sequence: TGCAGTGCTAGTCCAGAAGGCAATCAGCCCCAGCATTTT. This gives the protein CSASPEGNQPQHF.

In this sample, this clone turned up a few times. The V call is TRBV24-1, the J call TRBJ2-5; 9 nucleotides match TRBD2. Germline V gene data show CDR1 as KGHDR and CDR2 as SFDVKD. Unmatched junction bases numbered 9, after V lost 3 bases and J lost 5 bases. There are 16 residues in the CDR3. The CDR3 bases are TGTGCCACCAGTGATCCGCACTTAGCGGGGGTCGAGACCCAGTACTTC. Translated, it gives CATSDPHLAGVETQYF.

The chain recombines TRBV5-1 with TRBJ2-3, with TRBD1 matching 8 bases. The CDR3 spans 14 residues. Losses at the gene ends were 1 base for V and 6 bases for J; bases not matched to a gene: 4. Germline V lookup: CDR1 SGHRS, CDR2 YFSETQ. CDR3 loop: CASSLQGALDTQYF. Written as DNA, the CDR3 is TGCGCCAGCAGCTTGCAGGGGGCCCTGGATACGCAGTATTTT. The variable domain in full, completed from reference TRBV5-1 and TRBJ2-3, reads KAGVTQTPRYLIKTRGQQVTLSCSPISGHRSVSWYQQTPGQGLQFLFEYFSETQRNKGNFPGRFSGRQFSNSRSEMNVSTLELGDSALYLCASSLQGALDTQYFGPGTRLTVL.

As DNA, the CDR3 is TGTGCCAGCAGCCCTCGACTAGCGGGGAGTAATGAGCAGTTCTTC. Translation gives CASSPRLAGSNEQFF. V gene TRBV9 combines with J gene TRBJ2-1, with 11 nucleotides matching TRBD2. The CDR3 spans 15 residues. CDR1 is SGDLS and CDR2 is YYNGEE in the germline V gene. Germline trimming cut 4 bases from V and 7 bases from J; bases unmatched to any gene: 7.

The chain employs TRBV6-5 and TRBJ1-6; D call uncertain. CDR1 MNHEY and CDR2 SVGAGI come from the germline V gene. V was shortened by 11 bases and J by 9 bases, with 8 bases between the two germline ends. The CDR3 runs 10 residues. CDR3 in DNA: TGTGCCCTTCGGGGTTCACCCCTCCACTTT. Protein product: CALRGSPLHF.

The rearrangement joins TRBV28 to TRBJ2-3; 9 nucleotides line up with TRBD1. With 5 bases clipped from V and 2 bases from J, the junction kept 11 bases outside the gene matches. The germline gives CDR1 MDHEN, CDR2 SYDVKM. This CDR3 is 17 amino acids long. The CDR3 sequence is CASSPLSGTGTTDTQYF. CDR3 nucleotide sequence: TGTGCCAGCAGTCCCCTTTCCGGGACAGGGACCACAGATACGCAGTATTTT.

V gene TRBV7-2 combines with J gene TRBJ1-1; D is perhaps TRBD1 (5 bases). Germline values: CDR1 SGHTA, CDR2 FQGNSA. This CDR3 spans 14 amino acids. Trimming left V 4 bases short and J 3 bases short, with 12 bases between. For the CDR3, the DNA is TGTGCCAGCAGCTCCCCTCTCAGGGACACTGAAGCTTTCTTT. Protein: CASSSPLRDTEAFF.

This chain joins TRBV7-9 and TRBJ1-5; tentatively, D is TRBD1 (5 bases). The CDR3 extends over 17 amino acids. V lost 1 base to trimming and J lost 4 bases, with 17 bases between them. Germline V gene sequence: CDR1 SEHNR, CDR2 FQNEAQ (reference sequence). For the CDR3, the DNA is TGTGCCAGCAGCTTAGTTTTGGCCTCAAAGGGGAATCAGCCCCAGCATTTT. Protein product: CASSLVLASKGNQPQHF. Looking up the rest from reference TRBV7-9 and TRBJ1-5 gives the full variable domain: DTGVSQNPRHKITKRGQNVTFRCDPISEHNRLYWYRQTLGQGPEFLTYFQNEAQLEKSRLLSDRFSAERPKGSFSTLEIQRTEQGDSAMYLCASSLVLASKGNQPQHFGDGTRLSIL.